The 9 T cell receptor gamma chains presented below share a single source sample, sequenced in a study of Vδ1+ human thymocytes (dated by TCRdb to the late 2010s). Study-wide conclusions, independent of this receptor: The thymic TRG and TRD repertoires appeared highly polyclonal, with Gaussian CDR3 length distributions, in contrast to the oligoclonal repertoires of peripheral blood.

No antigen has been identified for these receptors. Data came from an Illumina MiSeq. RNA was extracted with the RNeasy mini kit and reverse transcribed using Superscript III. To generate the CDR3 amplicons, a multiplex PCR was run using pooled V-gene forward primers together with a constant-region reverse primer that carried Illumina adaptor overhangs. For TCRdb, the public reads were processed anew by CATT, and duplicate DNA sequences were folded into one row. The sample contains tens of thousands of gamma-chain clones, around 15% of them found a single time. The ten most abundant clones make up about 1.9% of the sample. Sequencing input: Vdelta1+ gamma-delta thymocytes from the thymus. Taken with the paper, the label for cell subset or site translates to: FACS-sorted CD3+ TCRalphabeta- TCRVdelta1+ TCRVdelta2- thymocytes. These receptors all come from a child less than two years old who had congenital heart surgery.

This clone was picked up a small number of times. This chain links TRGV4 with TRGJ1 or TRGJ2. This CDR3 is built from 12 residues. With V trimmed by 3 bases and J by 9 bases, 8 bases remained unmatched. CDR1 is EGSTGY and CDR2 is YDSYTSSV in the germline V gene. The CDR3 DNA is TGTGCCACCTGGGATAAGGGGGTTAAGAAACTCTTT. Amino acids: CATWDKGVKKLF.

This clone has a handful of counts. The rearrangement uses TRGV4 and TRGJ1 or TRGJ2. The V segment lost 4 bases and the J segment 5 bases; nucleotides outside the gene matches: 5. The germline CDR1 and CDR2 sequences are EGSTGY and YDSYTSSV. The CDR3 loop spans 12 amino acids. The CDR3, as DNA: TGTGCCACCTGGGACCCGCATTATAAGAAACTCTTT. Protein: CATWDPHYKKLF.

This clone came up a few times. This chain uses TRGV3 with TRGJ1 or TRGJ2. Germline V gives CDR1 VTNTFY, CDR2 YDVSTARD (reference sequence). The V and J ends lost 1 base and 2 bases, in that order; junction bases with no gene match: 2. CDR3 length equals 13 residues. CDR3 protein: CATWDSDYYKKLF. The DNA for the CDR3 is TGTGCCACCTGGGACAGTGATTATTATAAGAAACTCTTT.

The chain has TRGV5 and TRGJ1 or TRGJ2. This CDR3 contains 13 residues. V lost 5 bases to trimming and J lost 0 bases; unmatched junction nucleotides: 4. Germline V gives CDR1 VINAFY, CDR2 YDVSNSKD. Here the CDR3 reads CATWAANYYKKLF. CDR3 in DNA: TGTGCCACCTGGGCGGCGAATTATTATAAGAAACTCTTT.

The sample holds a few counts of this clone. The chain carries TRGV3 and TRGJ1 or TRGJ2. The V gene end was trimmed by 1 base and the J gene end by 2 bases; junction bases not matched to a gene: 2. From germline, CDR1 is VTNTFY and CDR2 YDVSTARD (reference sequence). The CDR3 loop spans 13 amino acids. CDR3 in amino acids: CATWDRYYYKKLF. DNA of the CDR3: TGTGCCACCTGGGACAGATATTATTATAAGAAACTCTTT.

V usage is TRGV8 and J usage is TRGJ1 or TRGJ2. The V gene's germline CDR1 is VENAVY and CDR2 YDSYNSRV. The V segment lost 3 bases and the J segment 3 bases; nucleotides outside the gene matches: 5. The CDR3 runs 13 residues. The CDR3 protein is CATWDCGYYKKLF. The CDR3 bases are TGTGCCACCTGGGATTGTGGTTATTATAAGAAACTCTTT.

This chain uses TRGV4 with TRGJP2. The V segment lost 6 bases and the J segment 7 bases; nucleotides outside the gene matches: 5. The CDR3 sequence is 12 residues long. Germline loops: CDR1 EGSTGY, CDR2 YDSYTSSV. CDR3 residues: CATWNVDWIKTF. The CDR3 coding sequence is TGTGCCACCTGGAATGTTGATTGGATCAAGACGTTT.

This sequence joins TRGV4 and TRGJ1 or TRGJ2. The junction had 8 bases not matched to a gene; V was cut back by 1 base and J by 5 bases. CDR3 length: 14 residues. The germline V gene encodes CDR1 EGSTGY and CDR2 YDSYTSSV. The CDR3 region has the DNA TGTGCCACCTGGGATGGTGCAAGGGATTATAAGAAACTCTTT. It codes for CATWDGARDYKKLF.

This clone was counted only a few times. Other DNA sequences from this sample encode an identical CDR3 as well. This chain joins TRGV3 and TRGJ1 or TRGJ2. V was clipped by 0 bases and J by 1 base; unmatched bases: 6. The CDR3 is 15 amino acids. Germline V gene sequence: CDR1 VTNTFY, CDR2 YDVSTARD (reference sequence). The CDR3 DNA sequence: TGTGCCACCTGGGACAGGCGAGGTAATTATTATAAGAAACTCTTT. It yields the protein CATWDRRGNYYKKLF.